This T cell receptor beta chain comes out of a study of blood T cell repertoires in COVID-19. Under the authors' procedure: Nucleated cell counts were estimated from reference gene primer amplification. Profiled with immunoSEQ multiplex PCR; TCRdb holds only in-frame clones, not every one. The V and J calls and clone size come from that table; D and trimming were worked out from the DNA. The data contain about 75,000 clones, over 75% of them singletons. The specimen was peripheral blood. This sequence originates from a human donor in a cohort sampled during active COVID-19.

This CDR3 reads CASSLSRGGSETQYF. The CDR3, as DNA: TGTGCCAGCAGCTTAAGCCGGGGGGGTTCGGAGACCCAGTACTTC. The V and J genes are TRBV7-2 and TRBJ2-5; 8 nucleotides line up with TRBD2. After removal of 2 bases from V and 5 bases from J, the junction contained 7 bases not matched to a gene. The CDR3 contains 15 residues. Per germline, CDR1 SGHTA and CDR2 FQGNSA.